This T cell receptor beta chain was identified in a study of cytomegalovirus exposure and HLA in healthy donors. PCR involved 60 Vbeta and 13 Jbeta primers. The table came from immunoSEQ multiplex PCR; TCRdb's copy has only in-frame clones and leaves some out. The sample yields a few hundred thousand clones, about nine tenths seen once. This sequence originates from a girl under 10 years old in good health and CMV-seronegative. The specimen sequenced was PBMCs.

The CDR3 sequence is CASSLTGGNEKLFF. CDR3 nucleotide sequence: TGCGCCAGCAGTCTGACAGGGGGTAATGAAAAACTGTTTTTT. J is TRBJ1-4 and V is TRBV5-1, with 9 bases matching TRBD1. Trimming removed 5 bases from V and 4 bases from J; junction bases left unmatched: 3. The CDR3 runs to 14 residues. Germline V CDR1 and CDR2: SGHRS, YFSETQ.